This TCR beta chain was documented in a study of T cell responses to AZD1222 COVID-19 vaccine (dated by TCRdb to 2020 to 2023). Background for the entire study: TCR sequencing covered 233 trial participants: 200 to 210 given two doses of AZD1222 and 26 given two doses of MenACWY control vaccine. Enrollment into the trials was organized by age into subgroups of 18-55, 56-69 and 70-plus years, and those subgroups contained roughly 140, 27 and 60 TCR-sequenced participants, respectively.

The CDR3 regions of human TCRbeta chains were analyzed by immunosequencing. Turning to the authors' computational methods: Repertoire TCRs were matched against a reference library of SARS-CoV-2-specific TCRs generated with the MIRA antigen-specificity platform. Breadth meant the fraction of unique TCRs that were SARS-CoV-2-associated, whereas depth meant the fraction of total T cells that were SARS-CoV-2-associated. Using the MIRA data, each spike-specific TCR was assigned both to the spike region to which the TCR was reactive and to a CD4 or CD8 class. Log10-transformed breadth and depth values were compared by one-way ANOVA with Sidak's multiple comparisons tests. The table comes from immuneACCESS by way of TCRdb, which keeps in-frame sequences with V and J called. Part of the clones is missing from these tables; in studies checked, under half for an unresolved V gene and the rest for unknown reasons. V, J and clone size are taken as reported in that table, and D and trimming were inferred from the DNA itself. Across this sample there are approximately 150,000 clones, with about 92% seen only once. In total, the top ten clones hold approximately 3.6% of the sample.

V gives up 4 bases and J gives up 4 bases, and the segment between their germline ends measures 8 bases. Via the germline V gene, CDR1 is SGHRS and CDR2 YFSETQ. The CDR3 runs 13 residues from the cysteine to the phenylalanine. Only the CDR3 part of the read is kept: 39 bases, read in frame from the first base. The time point label, as the study defines it: about 28 days (+/-7) after the second vaccine dose. AZD1222 recipients with second doses at about 4 weeks or about 12 weeks were pooled, because spike-specific TCR depth and breadth did not differ between schedules. Vaccinee samples were obtained from the UK trials COV001 and COV002, which included a single-blind randomized controlled phase 2/3 trial of AZD1222 (ChAdOx1 nCoV-19) in healthy adults. For TCRbeta chain sequencing, PBMC samples from trial participants were taken at day 0 and at day 28 after the second dose. Comments on this clone: The antigen it binds to is not known. No much larger clone is present one base from it, and per-base qualities are unavailable.

The research as a whole found: Conclusions about previously exposed vaccinees are limited because only six or seven AZD1222 recipients were SARS-CoV-2 seropositive at baseline. Participants were mostly white British and included more females than males, and it was suggested by the authors that clonal diversity may have been underestimated. The 56-69-year group was small, and its depth increase did not reach significance, likely because of low power. Because no samples from the day 14 peak response were available, repertoires could be characterized only after the peak T cell response. Reportedly, almost half of the unique spike-specific TCRs recognized epitopes lying outside the regions that are mutated in the B.1.351 and B.1.1.7 variants. Spike-specific TCR breadth and depth rose significantly after two AZD1222 doses compared with day 0 and with MenACWY recipients. The whole spike protein was spanned by vaccine-associated CD4 TCRs, and dominant responses were seen in regions 160-218 and 743-854.

The chain is encoded by TRBV5-1 joined to TRBJ2-2; no D gene can be assigned with confidence. The sample was peripheral blood, taken 28 days after the second AZD1222 dose. The source is an adult who received the AZD1222 COVID-19 vaccine. Here is the DNA: TGCGCCAGCAGCCCTTTACCCACCGGGGAGCTGTTTTTT. Protein translation: CASSPLPTGELFF.